These 18 T cell receptor beta chains came from one sample sequenced in a study of blood T cell repertoires in COVID-19. Generated by immunoSEQ multiplex PCR, the TCRdb table keeps only in-frame clones and is missing some. The table lists roughly 70,000 clones, less than 95% of them singletons. Material: peripheral blood. The receptors originated from a woman in her sixties with active COVID-19.

This rearrangement joins TRBV28 to TRBJ2-5; D perhaps matches TRBD2 (6 bases). This CDR3 has 13 amino acids. With 2 bases removed from V and 5 bases from J, the gap between germline ends came to 9 bases. The germline CDR1 and CDR2 sequences are MDHEN and SYDVKM. The CDR3 bases are TGTGCCAGCAGTTTAGGGGGGTGGGAGACCCAGTACTTC. This gives the protein CASSLGGWETQYF.

The J gene is TRBJ2-3, the V gene TRBV28, with TRBD2 as a possible D gene (5 bases). The CDR3 length is 13 residues. The germline V gene encodes CDR1 MDHEN and CDR2 SYDVKM. V shed 6 bases and J shed 4 bases, with 11 bases lying between them. In DNA, the CDR3 is TGTGCCAGCAGCCGCGGGTGGGCAGATACGCAGTATTTT. This gives the protein CASSRGWADTQYF.

This clone came up once. The chain employs TRBV27 and TRBJ1-5; 8 nucleotides match TRBD1. V was pared by 4 bases and J by 5 bases, with 7 bases of the junction left unmatched. The CDR3 spans 15 residues. In germline, CDR1 is MNHEY, CDR2 SMNVEV (reference sequence). DNA for the CDR3: TGTGCCAGCAGTTCCGGACAGGGCGGTTATCAGCCCCAGCATTTT. Translating gives CASSSGQGGYQPQHF.

This rearrangement joins TRBV3-1 (or the pseudogene TRBV3-2) to TRBJ2-5; 9 bases agree with TRBD2. The CDR3 is made up of 16 amino acids. The germline gives CDR1 LGHDT, CDR2 YNNKEL (reference sequence). V trimming: 1 base; J trimming: 6 bases; junction bases outside the gene matches: 9. The CDR3 is CASSQARGRGGKTQYF. The DNA for the CDR3 is TGTGCCAGCAGCCAAGCACGCGGGAGGGGAGGAAAGACCCAGTACTTC.

The V gene is TRBV7-9, the J gene TRBJ2-5; unclear D gene. Between the trimmed V and J ends, which lost 5 bases and 4 bases, there was a span of 11 bases. Germline-derived CDR1 and CDR2 are SEHNR and FQNEAQ (reference sequence). CDR3 length equals 13 residues. The CDR3 spells CASSHPSGETQYF. In nucleotides, the CDR3 is TGTGCCAGCAGCCACCCTTCCGGAGAGACCCAGTACTTC.

The chain employs TRBV28 and TRBJ1-6, with 11 positions matching TRBD1. J was trimmed by 7 bases and V by 6 bases; bases with no gene match: 17. This CDR3 has 19 residues. CDR1 is MDHEN, CDR2 SYDVKM, per germline. CDR3 amino acids: CASSPPGQGVPLDNSPLHF. Here the CDR3 DNA reads TGTGCCAGCAGCCCACCGGGACAGGGGGTCCCCCTCGACAATTCACCCCTCCACTTT.

The chain uses TRBV21-1 and TRBJ2-3; TRBD2, the D gene given by the table, was not confirmed from the DNA. TRBV21-1 constitutes a pseudogene. CDR3 length: 15 residues. This CDR3 is CASSKGGIARDTQYF. CDR3 DNA: TGTGCCAGCAGCAAGGGGGGGATAGCGCGAGATACGCAGTATTTT.

This chain links TRBV6-5 with TRBJ2-2, with 10 bases matching TRBD2. The CDR3 is made up of 14 amino acids. V was pared by 8 bases and J by 4 bases, with 4 bases of the junction left unmatched. Germline loops: CDR1 MNHEY, CDR2 SVGAGI. In nucleotides, the CDR3 is TGTGCCAGCCTCAGCGGGAGGGGCACCGGGGAGCTGTTTTTT. Its translation is CASLSGRGTGELFF.

V is TRBV28 and J is TRBJ1-2; D remains unclear. Germline loops: CDR1 MDHEN, CDR2 SYDVKM. This CDR3 is built from 11 residues. V was pared by 11 bases and J by 2 bases, with 9 bases between. The CDR3 is CASRRNYGYTF. The CDR3 nucleotides read TGTGCCTCAAGGAGGAACTATGGCTACACCTTC.

V is TRBV6-6 and J is TRBJ1-2, with D maybe TRBD1 (6 bases). V lost 6 bases and J lost 4, with 12 bases in between. The CDR3 has 13 residues. Germline V gene lookup returns CDR1 MNHNY and CDR2 SVGAGI (reference sequence). DNA of the CDR3: TGTGCCAGCAGCAACGTAGGGGGCTATGGCTACACCTTC. It translates to CASSNVGGYGYTF.

The V gene is TRBV12-3 or TRBV12-4, the J gene TRBJ2-1, with unresolved D. The CDR3 is made up of 12 amino acids. Trimming pared 3 bases from V and 6 bases from J, leaving 6 bases between. Here the CDR3 reads CASSFYFNEQFF. CDR3 DNA: TGTGCCAGCAGTTTTTACTTCAATGAGCAGTTCTTC.

This clone occurred once. The rearrangement links TRBV5-1 to TRBJ2-7, with D perhaps matching TRBD1 (6 bases). Trimming removed 5 bases from V and 4 bases from J, with 16 bases in between. Germline V gene sequence: CDR1 SGHRS, CDR2 YFSETQ. The length of the CDR3 is 14 residues. The CDR3 spells CASSMEQGVYEQYF. CDR3 bases: TGCGCCAGCAGTATGGAACAGGGAGTATACGAGCAGTACTTC.

The chain recombines TRBV7-2 with TRBJ2-1; TRBD2 aligns across 8 bases. The CDR3 has 19 residues. CDR1 and CDR2 (germline): SGHTA, FQGNSA. V lost 3 bases, J lost 4 bases, and 17 bases stayed unmatched. The DNA for the CDR3 is TGTGCCAGCAGCTTGCGGGCTACCTTAGCGGGACCGCAATACAATGAGCAGTTCTTC. This codes for CASSLRATLAGPQYNEQFF.

The rearrangement links TRBV4-1 to TRBJ2-3; weak D call: TRBD2 (5 bases). The CDR3 is made up of 16 amino acids. Trimming cost V 2 bases and J 0 bases, with 12 bases left between them. CDR1 and CDR2 (germline): MGHRA, YSYEKL. CDR3 nucleotide sequence: TGCGCCAGCAGCCAAACAGCGGCGTCTAGCACAGATACGCAGTATTTT. Translating gives CASSQTAASSTDTQYF.

CDR3 in DNA: TGTGCCAGCAGTCGAACCCTGGGGGCCGGTGAGCAGTTCTTC. This translates into CASSRTLGAGEQFF. The V and J genes are TRBV6-5 and TRBJ2-1; a possible D gene is TRBD1 (6 bases). The ends were cut back, 5 bases at V and 9 bases at J, with 17 bases in the middle. There are 14 residues in the CDR3. From germline, CDR1 is MNHEY and CDR2 SVGAGI.

The chain combines TRBV30 with TRBJ2-7; 7 bases line up with TRBD2. CDR3 length: 15 amino acids. The ends lost 6 bases at V and 5 bases at J; junction bases unmatched: 16. Germline V gives CDR1 GTSNPN, CDR2 SVGIG (reference sequence). CDR3 sequence (DNA): TGTGCCTGCCACCCCCACCGGGGAGGGAGGCACGAGCAGTACTTC. Residues: CACHPHRGGRHEQYF.

A single count supports this clone. This chain connects TRBV28 to TRBJ1-1, with D hard to call. Germline CDR1 reads MDHEN; CDR2 reads SYDVKM. The V and J ends lost 7 bases and 0 bases respectively, with 12 bases between them. This CDR3 has 14 residues. The DNA of the CDR3 is TGTGCCAGCATTAGTCCGAGCATGAACACTGAAGCTTTCTTT. This translates into CASISPSMNTEAFF.

V and J are TRBV28 and TRBJ1-5; 7 positions match TRBD1. The V segment lost 2 bases and the J segment 1 base; nucleotides outside the gene matches: 2. Looked up from germline, CDR1 is MDHEN and CDR2 is SYDVKM. The CDR3 extends over 15 amino acids. CDR3 nucleotide sequence: TGTGCCAGCAGTTTAGAGGGGGCGAGCAATCAGCCCCAGCATTTT. Protein: CASSLEGASNQPQHF.